A selection of T cell receptor beta chains follows, all from one sample in a study of vaccination and CD4 T cells after COVID-19. TCRdb independently ran MiXCR on the PCR reads; one entry per CDR3 protein. The sample shows roughly 20,000 distinct CDR3 sequences, over 45% of them seen only once. For these receptors, no antigen is known. The sample comprised cultured CD4+ T cells from blood. These receptors all come from a human donor with COVID-19. CDR3s leave out the opening cysteine and the closing phenylalanine or tryptophan.

TRBV12-3/TRBV12-4	TRBJ2-3	ASSLQDTQY
TRBV20-1	TRBJ2-1	SASFPGAGYNEQF
TRBV7-2	TRBJ2-7	ASSLVGTPYEQY
TRBV30	TRBJ1-5	AWRQRPGQALHQPQH
TRBV6-1	TRBJ1-5	ATRRGTGSSGRDQPQH
TRBV6-1	TRBJ1-5	ASGGRSYSNQPQH
TRBV27	TRBJ2-6	ASSFSRTGGANVLT
TRBV20-1	TRBJ2-2	SARDRLMGDAGELF
TRBV6-5	TRBJ2-5	ASSSTARETQY
TRBV12-3/TRBV12-4	TRBJ1-5	ASSLAQGSNQPQH
TRBV2	TRBJ1-5	ASRGEGNQPQH
TRBV12-3/TRBV12-4	TRBJ1-1	ASSLGERTEAF
TRBV7-9	TRBJ1-2	TSSTNYGYT
TRBV9	TRBJ1-5	ASSVGTGDGRQPQH
TRBV7-2	TRBJ1-5	ASSLALAGSSSQH
TRBV9	TRBJ1-3	ASSVGNTIY
TRBV7-2	TRBJ1-5	ASSFLDRNNQPQH
TRBV28	TRBJ2-7	ASSFVALGEQY
TRBV4-3	TRBJ1-6	ASSQVRGVSPLH
TRBV19	TRBJ2-2	ASSMAGSAGELF
TRBV6-1	TRBJ2-2	ASTRSPNTGELF
TRBV6-5	TRBJ1-2	ASSWDLRGGYGYT
TRBV10-2	TRBJ1-5	ASKGDGNQPQH
TRBV15	TRBJ1-5	ATSRDYSNQPQH